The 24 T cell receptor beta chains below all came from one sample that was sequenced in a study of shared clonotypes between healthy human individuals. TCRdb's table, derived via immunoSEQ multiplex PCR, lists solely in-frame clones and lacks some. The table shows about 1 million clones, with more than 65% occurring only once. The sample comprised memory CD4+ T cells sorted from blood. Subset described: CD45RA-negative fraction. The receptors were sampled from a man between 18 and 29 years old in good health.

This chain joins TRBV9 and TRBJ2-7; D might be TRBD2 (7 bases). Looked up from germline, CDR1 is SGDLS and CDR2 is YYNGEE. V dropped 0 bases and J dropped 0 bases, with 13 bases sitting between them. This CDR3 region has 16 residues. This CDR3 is CASSVGEGGPSYEQYF. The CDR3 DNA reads TGTGCCAGCAGCGTAGGGGAGGGGGGGCCCTCCTACGAGCAGTACTTC. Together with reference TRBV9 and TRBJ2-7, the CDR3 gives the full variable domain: DSGVTQTPKHLITATGQRVTLRCSPRSGDLSVYWYQQSLDQGLQFLIQYYNGEERAKGNILERFSAQQFPDLHSELNLSSLELGDSALYFCASSVGEGGPSYEQYFGPGTRLTVT.

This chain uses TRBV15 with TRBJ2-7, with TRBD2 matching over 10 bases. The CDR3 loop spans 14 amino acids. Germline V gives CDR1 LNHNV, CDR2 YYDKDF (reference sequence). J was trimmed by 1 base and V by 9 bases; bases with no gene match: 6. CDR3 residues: CATAVTSGSYEQYF. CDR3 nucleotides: TGTGCCACGGCCGTGACTAGCGGGTCCTACGAGCAGTACTTC.

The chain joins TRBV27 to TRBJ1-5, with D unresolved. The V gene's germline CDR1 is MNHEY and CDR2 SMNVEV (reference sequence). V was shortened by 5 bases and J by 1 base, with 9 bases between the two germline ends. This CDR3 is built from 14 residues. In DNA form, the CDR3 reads TGTGCCAGCAGTAAGGGCAGAAGCAATCAGCCCCAGCATTTT. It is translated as CASSKGRSNQPQHF.

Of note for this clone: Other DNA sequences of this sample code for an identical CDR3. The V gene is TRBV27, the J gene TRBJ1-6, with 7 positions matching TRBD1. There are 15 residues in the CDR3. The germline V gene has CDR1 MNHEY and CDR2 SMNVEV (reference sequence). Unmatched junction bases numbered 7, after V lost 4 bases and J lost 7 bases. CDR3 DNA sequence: TGTGCCAGCAGTTCGACCGGGACAGTCAATTCACCCCTCCACTTT. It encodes CASSSTGTVNSPLHF.

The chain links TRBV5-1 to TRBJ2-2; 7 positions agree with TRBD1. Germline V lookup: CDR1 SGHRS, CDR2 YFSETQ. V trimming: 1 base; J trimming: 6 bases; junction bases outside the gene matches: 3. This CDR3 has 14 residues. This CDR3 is CASSLHQGAGELFF. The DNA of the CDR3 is TGCGCCAGCAGCTTGCACCAGGGGGCCGGGGAGCTGTTTTTT.

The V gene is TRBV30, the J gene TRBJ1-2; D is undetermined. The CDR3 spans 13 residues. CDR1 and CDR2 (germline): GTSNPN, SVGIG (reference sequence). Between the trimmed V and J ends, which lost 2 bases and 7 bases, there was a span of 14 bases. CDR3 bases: TGTGCCTGGAGTAGCGTGGGGTACAGTGGCTACACCTTC. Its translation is CAWSSVGYSGYTF. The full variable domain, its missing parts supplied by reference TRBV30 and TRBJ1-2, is SQTIHQWPATLVQPVGSPLSLECTVEGTSNPNLYWYRQAAGRGLQLLFYSVGIGQISSEVPQNLSASRPQDRQFILSSKKLLLSDSGFYLCAWSSVGYSGYTFGSGTRLTVV.

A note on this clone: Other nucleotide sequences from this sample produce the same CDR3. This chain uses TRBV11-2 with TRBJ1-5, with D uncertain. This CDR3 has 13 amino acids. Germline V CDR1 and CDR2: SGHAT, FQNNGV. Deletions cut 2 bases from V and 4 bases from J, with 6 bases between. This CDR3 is CASSLTANQPQHF. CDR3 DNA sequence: TGTGCCAGCAGCTTAACCGCTAATCAGCCCCAGCATTTT.

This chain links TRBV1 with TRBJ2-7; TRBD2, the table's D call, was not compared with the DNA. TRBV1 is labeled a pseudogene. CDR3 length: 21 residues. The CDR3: CTSSHNRHQVTSTRLGYEQYF. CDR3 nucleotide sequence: TGCACCAGCAGCCATAACCGCCACCAGGTCACTAGCACCCGACTAGGCTACGAGCAGTACTTC.

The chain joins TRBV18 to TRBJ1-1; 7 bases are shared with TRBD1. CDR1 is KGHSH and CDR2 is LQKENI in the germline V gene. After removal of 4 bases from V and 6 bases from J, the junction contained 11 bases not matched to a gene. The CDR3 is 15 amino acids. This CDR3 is CASSLSGQPSSEAFF. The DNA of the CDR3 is TGTGCCAGCTCACTATCGGGACAGCCTAGCTCTGAAGCTTTCTTT.

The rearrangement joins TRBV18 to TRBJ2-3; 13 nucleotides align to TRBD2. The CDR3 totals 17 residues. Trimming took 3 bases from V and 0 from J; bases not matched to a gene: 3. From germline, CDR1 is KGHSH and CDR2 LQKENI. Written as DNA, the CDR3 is TGTGCCAGCTCACCGAGGACTAGCGGGGGCAGCACAGATACGCAGTATTTT. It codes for CASSPRTSGGSTDTQYF.

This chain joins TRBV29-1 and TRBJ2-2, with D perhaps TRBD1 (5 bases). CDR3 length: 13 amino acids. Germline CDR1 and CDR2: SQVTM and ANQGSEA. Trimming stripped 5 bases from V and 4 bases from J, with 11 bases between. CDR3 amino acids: CSVQGALTGELFF. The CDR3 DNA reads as TGCAGCGTTCAAGGGGCGCTCACCGGGGAGCTGTTTTTT.

The CDR3 loop is CASSELTGGPEAFF. The CDR3 region has the DNA TGTGCCAGCAGTGAACTAACAGGAGGGCCTGAAGCTTTCTTT. The chain joins TRBV25-1 to TRBJ1-1, with D tentatively TRBD1 (5 bases). The CDR3 is 14 amino acids. The ends were cut back, 2 bases at V and 6 bases at J, with 13 bases in the middle. CDR1 and CDR2 (germline): MGHDK, SYGVNS.

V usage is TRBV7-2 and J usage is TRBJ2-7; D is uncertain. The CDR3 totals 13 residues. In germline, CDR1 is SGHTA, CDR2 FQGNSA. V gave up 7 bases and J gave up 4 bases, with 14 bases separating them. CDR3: CASTSTYSYEQYF. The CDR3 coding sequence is TGTGCCAGCACTAGTACTTATTCTTACGAGCAGTACTTC. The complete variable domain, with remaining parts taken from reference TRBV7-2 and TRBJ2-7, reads GAGVSQSPSNKVTEKGKDVELRCDPISGHTALYWYRQSLGQGLEFLIYFQGNSAPDKSGLPSDRFSAERTGGSVSTLTIQRTQQEDSAVYLCASTSTYSYEQYFGPGTRLTVT.

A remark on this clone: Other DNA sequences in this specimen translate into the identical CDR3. CDR3 protein: CASSQDGGIGNQPQHF. CDR3 DNA sequence: TGCGCCAGCAGCCAAGATGGTGGGATTGGCAATCAGCCCCAGCATTTT. The chain couples TRBV4-1 to TRBJ1-5; D call uncertain. Germline assignment: CDR1 MGHRA and CDR2 YSYEKL. The CDR3 contains 16 residues. The V gene lost 0 bases and the J gene lost 2 bases, with 11 bases spanning the gap.

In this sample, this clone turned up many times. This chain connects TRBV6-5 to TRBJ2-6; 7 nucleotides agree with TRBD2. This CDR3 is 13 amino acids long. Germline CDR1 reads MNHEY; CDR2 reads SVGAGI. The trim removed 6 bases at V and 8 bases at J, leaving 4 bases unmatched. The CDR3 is CASSHSGTNVLTF. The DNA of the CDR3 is TGTGCCAGCAGCCACAGCGGGACCAACGTCCTGACTTTC.

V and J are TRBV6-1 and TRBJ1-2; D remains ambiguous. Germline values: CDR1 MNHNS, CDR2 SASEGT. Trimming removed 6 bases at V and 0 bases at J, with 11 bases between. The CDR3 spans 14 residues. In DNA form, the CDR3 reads TGTGCCAGCAGACCAGGCGGATCTAACTATGGCTACACCTTC. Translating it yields CASRPGGSNYGYTF.

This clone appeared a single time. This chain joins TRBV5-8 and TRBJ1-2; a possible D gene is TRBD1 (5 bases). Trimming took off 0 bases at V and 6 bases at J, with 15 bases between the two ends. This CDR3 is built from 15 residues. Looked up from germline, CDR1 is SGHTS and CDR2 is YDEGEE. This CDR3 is CASSLEGSAGNGYTF. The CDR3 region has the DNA TGTGCCAGCAGCTTGGAGGGGTCGGCAGGGAATGGCTACACCTTC. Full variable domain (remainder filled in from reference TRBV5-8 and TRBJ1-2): EAGVTQSPTHLIKTRGQQATLRCSPISGHTSVYWYQQALGLGLQFLLWYDEGEERNRGNFPPRFSGRQFPNYSSELNVNALELEDSALYLCASSLEGSAGNGYTFGSGTRLTVV.

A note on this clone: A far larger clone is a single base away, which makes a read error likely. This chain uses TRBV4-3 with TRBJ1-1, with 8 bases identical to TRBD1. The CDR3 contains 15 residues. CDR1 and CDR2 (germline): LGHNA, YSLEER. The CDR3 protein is CASSQDGSGGGKALF. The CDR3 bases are TGCGCCAGCAGCCAAGATGGGTCAGGGGGCGGTAAAGCTCTCTTT.

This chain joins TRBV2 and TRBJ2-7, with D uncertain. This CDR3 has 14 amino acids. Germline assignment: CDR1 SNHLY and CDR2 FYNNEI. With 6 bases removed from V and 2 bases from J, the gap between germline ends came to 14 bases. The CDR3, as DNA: TGTGCCAGCAGAGCTCAGACGGCGGCCTACGAGCAGTACTTC. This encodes CASRAQTAAYEQYF.

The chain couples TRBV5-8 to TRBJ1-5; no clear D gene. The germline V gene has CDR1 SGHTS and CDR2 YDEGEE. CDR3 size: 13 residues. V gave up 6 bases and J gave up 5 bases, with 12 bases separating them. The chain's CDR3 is CASNSLADQPQHF. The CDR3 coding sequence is TGTGCCAGCAATTCCTTGGCGGATCAGCCCCAGCATTTT.

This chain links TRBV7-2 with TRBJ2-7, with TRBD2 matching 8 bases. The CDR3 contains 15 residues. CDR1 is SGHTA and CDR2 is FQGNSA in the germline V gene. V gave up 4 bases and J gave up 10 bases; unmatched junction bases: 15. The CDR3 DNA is TGTGCCAGCAGCTATTCGGCTAGCGGGTTAGGGGATCAGTACTTC. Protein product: CASSYSASGLGDQYF.

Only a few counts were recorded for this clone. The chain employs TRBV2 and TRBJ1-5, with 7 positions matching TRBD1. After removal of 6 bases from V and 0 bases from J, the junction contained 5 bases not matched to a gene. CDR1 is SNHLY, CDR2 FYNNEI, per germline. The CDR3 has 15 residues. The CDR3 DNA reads TGTGCCAGCAGCGGGACAGTCGATAGCAATCAGCCCCAGCATTTT. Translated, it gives CASSGTVDSNQPQHF.

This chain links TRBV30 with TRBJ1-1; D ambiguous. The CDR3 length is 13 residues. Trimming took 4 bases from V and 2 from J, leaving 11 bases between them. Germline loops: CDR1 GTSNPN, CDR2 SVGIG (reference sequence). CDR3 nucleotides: TGTGCCTGGATCGGGCAGACTAACACTGAAGCTTTCTTT. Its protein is CAWIGQTNTEAFF.

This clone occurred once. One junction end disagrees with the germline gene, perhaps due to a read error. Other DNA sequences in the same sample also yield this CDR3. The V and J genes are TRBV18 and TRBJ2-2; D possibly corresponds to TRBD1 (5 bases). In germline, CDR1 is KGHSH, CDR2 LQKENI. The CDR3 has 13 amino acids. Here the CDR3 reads CASSTGNTGELFF. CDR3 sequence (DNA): TGCGCCAGCTCAACAGGGAACACCGGGGAGCTGTTTTTT.